This T cell receptor beta chain was identified during a study of blood T cell repertoires in COVID-19 (TCRdb year 2020). Concerning the study at large: The collaborator samples originated in the United States, Italy and Spain and spanned the acute and convalescent phases of COVID-19. The repertoires were made available in a free public database intended to serve as a resource for research on the immune response to SARS-CoV-2. Samples were obtained from the ongoing ImmuneRACE study (first 160 participants) and from 950 to 1,500 subjects provided by 6 global collaborators. The material from the prospective study consisted of cDNA or gDNA derived from T cells, B-cell-depleted T cells, or PBMCs. Where available, HLA class I and class II types were taken from metadata supplied by the sample provider and were not determined by assay-based typing. The sample metadata nearly always contained a de-identified subject ID, COVID-19 status, age in years and sex. Deeply sampled blood TCRbeta repertoires from subjects exposed to, actively infected with, or recovered from COVID-19 were included in the dataset. Overall results and qualifications from the work: How much clinical and demographic metadata was included differed by source and by participant, and the metadata was provided uncurated.

TCRbeta CDR3 regions were amplified from genomic DNA using the immunoSEQ Assay, a bias-controlled multiplex PCR. The published analysis was carried out like this. The number of nucleated cells in each sample was estimated by amplification of reference gene primers within the assay. To quantify the absolute abundance of each unique TCRbeta CDR3 rearrangement, sequence reads were collapsed and filtered. For each sample, productive Simpson clonality was calculated by taking the square root of Simpson's diversity index across productive rearrangements. TCRdb retrieved this table from immuneACCESS and kept in-frame rearrangements only. Not all clones are present; in checked studies, unresolved V genes account for under half, and no reason is known for the remainder. Clone size and the V and J calls come from that table; the DNA yielded D and trimming. The sample has 200,000 or so clones on record, 75% to 85% of them singletons. The top ten constitute around 2.5% of the sample.

Another Seattle source contributed samples from volunteer blood donors who had recovered from COVID-19. Collaborating institutions collected whole blood in K2EDTA tubes following their own protocols. For TCRbeta analysis, collaborator samples were shipped as frozen whole blood, as isolated PBMCs, or as DNA extracted from either sample type. Note on this clone: Its target antigen remains unknown. The record has no base qualities; no much larger clone is one base away.

This receptor was obtained from a man aged 35 to 55 who had recovered from COVID-19. The sequenced material came from peripheral blood.

The nucleotides read TGTGCCAGCAGCTTGGGGGAGGCAACTAATGAAAAACTGTTTTTT. It codes for CASSLGEATNEKLFF. Recombination linked TRBV5-8 to TRBJ1-4; no D gene can be assigned with confidence. CDR1 and CDR2 are read off the germline V gene as SGHTS and YDEGEE. Trimming at the junction amounts to 0 bases on V and 0 bases on J, and the germline ends lie 6 bases apart. The CDR3 starts with the cysteine, ends with the phenylalanine, and has 15 residues. Only the CDR3 DNA is retained, 45 bases long and in frame from the first base.